This T cell receptor beta chain was sequenced for a study of T-cell reconstitution after alpha-beta-depleted transplantation in children. Germline values: CDR1 DFQATT, CDR2 SNEGSKA (reference sequence). CDR3 size: 15 residues. V gave up 0 bases and J gave up 5 bases, with 14 bases separating them. Unique molecular identifiers were used to barcode this TCRbeta library. TCRdb reprocessed the PCR reads with MiXCR, giving one entry per CDR3 protein. In the table there are about 420,000 distinct CDR3 sequences, approximately 11% of which are singletons. The TCR was taken from a human donor who donated a stem cell graft to a child with acute myeloid leukemia. This sample comprised PBMCs from the stem cell graft donor, obtained from the stem cell graft. The rearrangement joins TRBV20-1 to TRBJ2-1; no reliable D call. CDR3 in DNA: TGCAGTGCTAGAGATCTCTCCGCTGACCACAATGAGCAGTTCTTC. Its translation is CSARDLSADHNEQFF.